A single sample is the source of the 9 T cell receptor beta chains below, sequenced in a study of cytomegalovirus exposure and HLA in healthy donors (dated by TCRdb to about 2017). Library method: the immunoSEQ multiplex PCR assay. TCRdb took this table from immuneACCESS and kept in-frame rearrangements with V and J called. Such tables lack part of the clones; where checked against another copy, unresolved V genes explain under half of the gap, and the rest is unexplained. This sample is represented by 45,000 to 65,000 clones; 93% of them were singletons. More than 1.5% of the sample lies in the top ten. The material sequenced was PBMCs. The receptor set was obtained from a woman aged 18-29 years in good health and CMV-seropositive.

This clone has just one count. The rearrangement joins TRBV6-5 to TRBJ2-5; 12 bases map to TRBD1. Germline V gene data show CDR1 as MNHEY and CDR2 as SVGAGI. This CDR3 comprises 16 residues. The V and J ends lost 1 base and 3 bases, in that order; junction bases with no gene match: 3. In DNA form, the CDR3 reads TGTGCCAGCAGTTACTTGGGACAGGGGGCTAAAGAGACCCAGTACTTC. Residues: CASSYLGQGAKETQYF.

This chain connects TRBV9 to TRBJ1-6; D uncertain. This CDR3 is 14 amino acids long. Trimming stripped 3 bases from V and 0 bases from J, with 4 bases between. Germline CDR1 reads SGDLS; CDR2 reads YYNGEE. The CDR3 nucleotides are TGTGCCAGCAGCGCTCCCTCCTATAATTCACCCCTCCACTTT. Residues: CASSAPSYNSPLHF.

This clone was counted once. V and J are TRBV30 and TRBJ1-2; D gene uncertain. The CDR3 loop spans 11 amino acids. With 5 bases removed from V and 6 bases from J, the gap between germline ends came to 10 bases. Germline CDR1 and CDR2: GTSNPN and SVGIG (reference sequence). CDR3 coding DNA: TGTGCCTGGGCCCCGCGGGATGGCTACACCTTC. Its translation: CAWAPRDGYTF.

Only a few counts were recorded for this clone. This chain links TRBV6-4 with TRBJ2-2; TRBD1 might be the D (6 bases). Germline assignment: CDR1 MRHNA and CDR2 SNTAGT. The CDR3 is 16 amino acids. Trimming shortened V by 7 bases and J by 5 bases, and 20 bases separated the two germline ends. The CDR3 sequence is CASKRVQGSDTGELFF. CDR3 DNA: TGTGCCAGCAAGAGGGTACAGGGATCCGATACCGGGGAGCTGTTTTTT.

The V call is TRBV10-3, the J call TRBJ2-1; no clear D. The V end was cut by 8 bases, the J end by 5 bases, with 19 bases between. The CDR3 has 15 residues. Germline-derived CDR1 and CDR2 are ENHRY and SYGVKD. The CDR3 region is CAIAPYSLLDNEQFF. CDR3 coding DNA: TGTGCCATCGCCCCCTACAGCCTGTTGGACAATGAGCAGTTCTTC.

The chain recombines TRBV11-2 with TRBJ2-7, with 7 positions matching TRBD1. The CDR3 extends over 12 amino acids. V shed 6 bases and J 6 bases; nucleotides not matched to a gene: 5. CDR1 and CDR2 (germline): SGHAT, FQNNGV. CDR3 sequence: CASRSTGAEQYF. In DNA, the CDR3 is TGTGCCAGCAGGTCAACAGGGGCCGAGCAGTACTTC.

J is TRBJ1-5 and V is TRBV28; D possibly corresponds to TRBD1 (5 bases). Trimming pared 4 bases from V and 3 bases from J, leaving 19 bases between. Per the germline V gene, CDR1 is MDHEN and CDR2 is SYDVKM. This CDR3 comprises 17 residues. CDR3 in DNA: TGTGCCAGCAGTTCGGTTTCTTGGACACGTGCCAATCAGCCCCAGCATTTT. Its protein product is CASSSVSWTRANQPQHF.

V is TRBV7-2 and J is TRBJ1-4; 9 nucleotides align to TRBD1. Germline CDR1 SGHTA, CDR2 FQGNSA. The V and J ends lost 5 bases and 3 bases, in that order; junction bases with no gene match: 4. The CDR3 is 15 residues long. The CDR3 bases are TGTGCCAGCAGCACCAACAGGGGGCCTAATGAAAAACTGTTTTTT. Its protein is CASSTNRGPNEKLFF.

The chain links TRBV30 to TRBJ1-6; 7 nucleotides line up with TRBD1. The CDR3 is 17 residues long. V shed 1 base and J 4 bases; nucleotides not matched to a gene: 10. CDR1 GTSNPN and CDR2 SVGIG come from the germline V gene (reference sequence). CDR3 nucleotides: TGTGCCTGGAGTGACATAGGACAGGCACTTTATAATTCACCCCTCCACTTT. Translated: CAWSDIGQALYNSPLHF.